The 14 T cell receptor beta chains presented below share a single source sample, sequenced in a study of blood T cell repertoires in COVID-19 (dated by TCRdb to the early 2020s). The library relied on the immunoSEQ multiplex PCR assay. This immuneACCESS table, as held by TCRdb, lists in-frame sequences with V and J called but not all clones. Of the missing ones, under half trace to an unresolved V gene in checked studies; the others have no known cause. The table for this sample lists fewer than 350,000 clones; more than 70% of them were counted only once. 1.5% to 2% of the sample is held by the ten biggest clonotypes. The specimen sequenced was peripheral blood. Receptor source: a woman aged 25 to 39 with COVID-19, enrolled during active disease.

This clone was seen a few times. The DNA of the CDR3 is TGTGCCAGCAGCTTAACATGGACAGGGGATTCACCCCTCCACTTT. Protein: CASSLTWTGDSPLHF. This rearrangement joins TRBV7-3 to TRBJ1-6; 9 nucleotides agree with TRBD1. This CDR3 spans 15 amino acids. The V gene's germline CDR1 is SGHTA and CDR2 FQGTGA. After removal of 0 bases from V and 8 bases from J, the junction contained 2 bases not matched to a gene.

This clone occurred a few times. V usage is TRBV5-1 and J usage is TRBJ1-1, with TRBD1 matching over 8 bases. The length of the CDR3 is 14 residues. The germline V gene encodes CDR1 SGHRS and CDR2 YFSETQ. Unmatched junction bases numbered 3, after V lost 4 bases and J lost 1 base. The CDR3 DNA is TGCGCCAGCAGCAGGACAGGGACGAACACTGAAGCTTTCTTT. Translation gives CASSRTGTNTEAFF. Combining the CDR3 with reference TRBV5-1 and TRBJ1-1 gives the whole variable domain KAGVTQTPRYLIKTRGQQVTLSCSPISGHRSVSWYQQTPGQGLQFLFEYFSETQRNKGNFPGRFSGRQFSNSRSEMNVSTLELGDSALYLCASSRTGTNTEAFFGQGTRLTVV.

V and J are TRBV7-8 and TRBJ2-1; maybe TRBD1 (6 bases). CDR1 and CDR2 from the germline V gene are SGHVS and FQNEAQ. There are 14 residues in the CDR3. Trimming took off 3 bases at V and 4 bases at J, with 10 bases between the two ends. The CDR3 DNA sequence: TGTGCCAGCAGCTTGCAGGGGAGTTACAATGAGCAGTTCTTC. It encodes CASSLQGSYNEQFF.

This rearrangement joins TRBV6-2 or TRBV6-3 to TRBJ1-1; perhaps TRBD1 as D (6 bases). The V end lost 4 bases, the J end lost 4 bases, and 16 bases lay between the germline ends. This CDR3 region has 15 residues. CDR1 is MNHEY and CDR2 is SVGEGT in the germline V gene. CDR3 sequence (DNA): TGTGCCAGCAGTTTGGGTGGGGGCATTGGCACTGAAGCTTTCTTT. It is translated as CASSLGGGIGTEAFF.

The chain's CDR3 is CASSYGSGTYEQYF. CDR3 coding DNA: TGTGCCAGCAGTTATGGGTCGGGAACCTACGAGCAGTACTTC. The J gene is TRBJ2-7, the V gene TRBV6-2 or TRBV6-3, with a possible D match to TRBD2 (5 bases). The germline CDR1 and CDR2 sequences are MNHEY and SVGEGT. This CDR3 contains 14 residues. V dropped 3 bases and J dropped 2 bases, with 11 bases sitting between them.

The chain links TRBV19 to TRBJ1-1; D might be TRBD1 (5 bases). Germline CDR1 and CDR2: LNHDA and SQIVND (reference sequence). CDR3 size: 14 residues. V was clipped by 1 base and J by 4 bases, with 10 bases between them. The CDR3 region is CASSIGDWATEAFF. DNA for the CDR3: TGTGCCAGTAGTATAGGGGACTGGGCCACTGAAGCTTTCTTT.

The rearrangement joins TRBV2 to TRBJ2-1; TRBD2 matches at 9 bases. The trim removed 8 bases at V and 0 bases at J, leaving 8 bases unmatched. This CDR3 is built from 16 residues. The germline CDR1 and CDR2 sequences are SNHLY and FYNNEI. CDR3 bases: TGTGCCAGCGAGGGGGCTAGCGGGGACTCCTACAATGAGCAGTTCTTC. Translated: CASEGASGDSYNEQFF.

This clone was seen once. This CDR3 reads CASSTRGLTEAFF. Here the CDR3 DNA reads TGTGCCAGCAGCACCAGGGGGCTCACTGAAGCTTTCTTT. The chain links TRBV7-9 to TRBJ1-1, with TRBD1 identical over 8 bases. With 5 bases clipped from V and 4 bases from J, the junction kept 3 bases outside the gene matches. The CDR3 has 13 residues. Germline loops: CDR1 SEHNR, CDR2 FQNEAQ (reference sequence). Full variable domain (outside the CDR3, taken from reference TRBV7-9 and TRBJ1-1): DTGVSQNPRHKITKRGQNVTFRCDPISEHNRLYWYRQTLGQGPEFLTYFQNEAQLEKSRLLSDRFSAERPKGSFSTLEIQRTEQGDSAMYLCASSTRGLTEAFFGQGTRLTVV.

The chain joins TRBV9 to TRBJ2-7, with D possibly being TRBD1 (6 bases). This CDR3 spans 13 amino acids. The germline gives CDR1 SGDLS, CDR2 YYNGEE. V lost 4 bases and J 5 bases, leaving 13 bases between the germline ends. The CDR3 region is CASSPNRVDEQYF. As DNA, the CDR3 is TGTGCCAGCAGCCCAAACAGGGTCGACGAGCAGTACTTC.

The chain couples TRBV30 to TRBJ1-1; D not resolved. V lost 5 bases and J 2 bases, leaving 12 bases between the germline ends. From germline, CDR1 is GTSNPN and CDR2 SVGIG (reference sequence). CDR3 length equals 13 residues. DNA for the CDR3: TGTGCCTGGGACCCGGGGTTAAACACTGAAGCTTTCTTT. Its translation: CAWDPGLNTEAFF.

V gene TRBV7-2 combines with J gene TRBJ1-2; weak D call: TRBD1 (5 bases). The CDR3 sequence is 14 residues long. Germline lookup yields CDR1 SGHTA and CDR2 FQGNSA. Deletions cut 5 bases from V and 5 bases from J, with 15 bases between. CDR3 DNA: TGTGCCAGCAGCCCGAACAGGAACACATATGGCTACACCTTC. Amino acids: CASSPNRNTYGYTF.

As for this clone: Other DNA sequences within the sample encode an identical CDR3. The CDR3 reads CASRDRGGQPQHF. DNA of the CDR3: TGTGCCAGCAGAGACAGGGGGGGTCAGCCCCAGCATTTT. The chain uses TRBV12-3 or TRBV12-4 and TRBJ1-5, with 9 nucleotides matching TRBD1. The CDR3 runs 13 residues. After removal of 6 bases from V and 6 bases from J, the junction contained 3 bases not matched to a gene.

This chain uses TRBV28 with TRBJ1-5, with D hard to call. CDR1 and CDR2 (germline): MDHEN, SYDVKM. V was cut by 3 bases and J by 2 bases, with 11 bases left in between. The CDR3 is 15 amino acids. CDR3 nucleotides: TGTGCCAGCAGTTTGACCGGGAAGGGCAATCAGCCCCAGCATTTT. Residues: CASSLTGKGNQPQHF. The full variable domain, completed using reference TRBV28 and TRBJ1-5, is DVKVTQSSRYLVKRTGEKVFLECVQDMDHENMFWYRQDPGLGLRLIYFSYDVKMKEKGDIPEGYSVSREKKERFSLILESASTNQTSMYLCASSLTGKGNQPQHFGDGTRLSIL.

The V call is TRBV6-5, the J call TRBJ1-6; D possibly corresponds to TRBD1 (5 bases). Looked up from germline, CDR1 is MNHEY and CDR2 is SVGAGI. The CDR3 extends over 16 amino acids. The ends were cut back, 2 bases at V and 7 bases at J, with 15 bases in the middle. The CDR3 DNA follows: TGTGCCAGCAGTTACGCGGCGCAGGGCCTAAATTCACCCCTCCACTTT. It encodes CASSYAAQGLNSPLHF.